The 27 T cell receptor beta chains below all came from one sample that was sequenced in a study of blood T cell repertoires in COVID-19. Repertoires were generated with immunoSEQ multiplex PCR, while TCRdb's copy carries only in-frame clones and drops some. Of about 140,000 clones in the sample, 76% were seen once. The sequenced sample was peripheral blood. The receptors derive from a woman older than 75 with active or convalescent COVID-19.

The genes are TRBV2 and TRBJ1-4; D is undetermined. Trimming cost V 8 bases and J 0 bases, with 19 bases left between them. The CDR3 length is 17 residues. Germline CDR1 and CDR2: SNHLY and FYNNEI. CDR3 sequence: CASQLRGSDATNEKLFF. For the CDR3, the DNA is TGTGCCAGCCAACTACGGGGTTCCGATGCAACTAATGAAAAACTGTTTTTT.

The chain has TRBV27 and TRBJ1-3, with a tentative D call TRBD1 (5 bases). The CDR3 length is 13 residues. The V end lost 3 bases, the J end lost 8 bases, and 11 bases lay between the germline ends. CDR1 and CDR2 from the germline V gene are MNHEY and SMNVEV (reference sequence). The CDR3 DNA reads as TGTGCCAGCAGTTTTAGAGAAGGGGACACCATATATTTT. It yields the protein CASSFREGDTIYF.

V is TRBV5-1 and J is TRBJ1-2; TRBD1 is a possible D gene (6 bases). The germline V gene has CDR1 SGHRS and CDR2 YFSETQ. This CDR3 has 13 amino acids. The V end lost 4 bases, the J end lost 4 bases, and 11 bases lay between the germline ends. CDR3 sequence (DNA): TGCGCCAGCAGCCGTGGGGGCCCCTATGGCTACACCTTC. It is translated as CASSRGGPYGYTF.

The chain has TRBV12-5 and TRBJ2-7, with 7 positions matching TRBD1. V lost 5 bases to trimming and J lost 2 bases; unmatched junction nucleotides: 15. Germline V lookup: CDR1 LGHNT, CDR2 FRNRAP. The CDR3 has 17 residues. The CDR3 nucleotides are TGTGCTAGTGGTCCGTGGAAGGGACAGAGAGGAACCTACGAGCAGTACTTC. It is translated as CASGPWKGQRGTYEQYF.

Notes on this clone: Distinct nucleotide sequences in the sample also encode this CDR3. This chain uses TRBV30 with TRBJ2-2; no definite D call. CDR1 and CDR2 from the germline V gene are GTSNPN and SVGIG (reference sequence). V was trimmed by 0 bases and J by 2 bases, leaving 4 bases between them. The CDR3 loop spans 13 amino acids. The CDR3 spells CAWSVQNTGELFF. The CDR3 DNA is TGTGCCTGGAGTGTACAAAACACCGGGGAGCTGTTTTTT.

The J gene is TRBJ1-2, the V gene TRBV19, with 11 bases fitting TRBD1. The CDR3 length is 15 residues. The germline V gene encodes CDR1 LNHDA and CDR2 SQIVND (reference sequence). V shed 6 bases and J 1 base; nucleotides not matched to a gene: 4. CDR3 protein: CASSSGTGGNYGYTF. For the CDR3, the DNA is TGTGCCAGTAGCTCCGGGACAGGGGGTAACTATGGCTACACCTTC.

The genes are TRBV18 and TRBJ1-4, with 8 bases fitting TRBD1. Germline V gives CDR1 KGHSH, CDR2 LQKENI. This CDR3 is 15 amino acids long. V gave up 3 bases and J gave up 3 bases; unmatched junction bases: 3. CDR3 protein: CASSPRQGPNEKLFF. CDR3 DNA: TGTGCCAGCTCACCCCGACAGGGGCCTAATGAAAAACTGTTTTTT.

The gene calls are TRBV18 and TRBJ1-3; D may be TRBD1 (6 bases). The CDR3 runs to 16 residues. V lost 3 bases, J lost 0 bases, and 12 bases lay in between. Per germline, CDR1 KGHSH and CDR2 LQKENI. The CDR3 region has the DNA TGTGCCAGCTCACCCCGACAGGACTCCTCTGGAAACACCATATATTTT. It codes for CASSPRQDSSGNTIYF.

The chain is built from TRBV4-3 and TRBJ1-2, with D unclear. This CDR3 is 15 amino acids long. Germline V gives CDR1 LGHNA, CDR2 YSLEER. The V end was cut by 0 bases, the J end by 1 base, with 9 bases between. The CDR3 sequence is CASSQDRTDNYGYTF. As DNA, the CDR3 is TGCGCCAGCAGCCAAGATCGCACAGATAACTATGGCTACACCTTC.

This chain links TRBV27 with TRBJ2-1, with TRBD1 matching over 10 bases. V lost 5 bases, J lost 7 bases, and 5 bases stayed unmatched. Germline V CDR1 and CDR2: MNHEY, SMNVEV (reference sequence). There are 14 residues in the CDR3. As DNA, the CDR3 is TGTGCCAGCAGTCCACGACAGGGGGCGAATGAGCAGTTCTTC. It yields the protein CASSPRQGANEQFF.

J is TRBJ2-3 and V is TRBV27, with a tentative D call TRBD2 (5 bases). Germline-derived CDR1 and CDR2 are MNHEY and SMNVEV (reference sequence). V lost 5 bases to trimming and J lost 1 base, with 16 bases between them. This CDR3 has 16 residues. The DNA of the CDR3 is TGTGCCAGCAGTACGCCGCACTCCGGGGGCACAGATACGCAGTATTTT. Translated: CASSTPHSGGTDTQYF.

V usage is TRBV21-1 and J usage is TRBJ2-1; no check of the table's D call, TRBD2, against the DNA was made. TRBV21-1 is a recognized pseudogene. This CDR3 spans 16 amino acids. The CDR3 here is CASSKEGGVGYNEQFF. CDR3 sequence (DNA): TGTGCCAGCAGCAAAGAGGGCGGGGTGGGCTACAATGAGCAGTTCTTC.

This clone was recorded once. This chain joins TRBV6-5 and TRBJ2-5; TRBD1 aligns across 9 bases. The CDR3 extends over 14 amino acids. Germline trimming cut 4 bases from V and 2 bases from J; bases unmatched to any gene: 2. Germline V gene data show CDR1 as MNHEY and CDR2 as SVGAGI. CDR3 in DNA: TGTGCCAGCAGTTGGACAGGGGCACAAGAGACCCAGTACTTC. It translates to CASSWTGAQETQYF.

This clone was seen just once. The gene calls are TRBV10-1 and TRBJ1-4, with D perhaps TRBD1 (6 bases). V was cut by 6 bases and J by 2 bases, with 10 bases left in between. The germline gives CDR1 WNHNN, CDR2 SYGVQD (reference sequence). CDR3 length: 14 residues. The CDR3 sequence is CASRTGWTNEKLFF. The CDR3 bases are TGCGCCAGCAGAACAGGGTGGACTAATGAAAAACTGTTTTTT.

This chain connects TRBV18 to TRBJ2-7; 10 bases agree with TRBD1. CDR3 length: 17 amino acids. V dropped 3 bases and J dropped 2; count of bases not matched to a gene: 10. From germline, CDR1 is KGHSH and CDR2 LQKENI. CDR3 sequence reads: CASSPGLWTGGTYEQYF. Here the CDR3 DNA reads TGTGCCAGCTCACCCGGACTTTGGACAGGGGGAACCTACGAGCAGTACTTC.

The table lists this clone with a few counts. The rearrangement uses TRBV5-1 and TRBJ2-7; D is unresolved. Trimming removed 0 bases from V and 0 bases from J, with 7 bases in between. The germline V gene encodes CDR1 SGHRS and CDR2 YFSETQ. The CDR3 totals 14 residues. CDR3 bases: TGCGCCAGCAGCTTGGTTAGCCGCTCCTACGAGCAGTACTTC. It yields the protein CASSLVSRSYEQYF. Filled out from reference TRBV5-1 and TRBJ2-7, the complete variable domain reads KAGVTQTPRYLIKTRGQQVTLSCSPISGHRSVSWYQQTPGQGLQFLFEYFSETQRNKGNFPGRFSGRQFSNSRSEMNVSTLELGDSALYLCASSLVSRSYEQYFGPGTRLTVT.

This clone was found once. The rearrangement links TRBV28 to TRBJ1-4; 9 bases agree with TRBD1. This CDR3 region has 13 residues. Trimming took 8 bases from V and 5 from J; bases not matched to a gene: 3. From germline, CDR1 is MDHEN and CDR2 SYDVKM. The CDR3 sequence is CASRDRENEKLFF. The CDR3 DNA is TGTGCCAGCCGGGACAGGGAGAATGAAAAACTGTTTTTT.

In regard to this clone: The junction differs from germline at one of its ends, possibly a read error. The J gene is TRBJ2-1, the V gene TRBV29-1; a weak D match, TRBD1 (6 bases). CDR3 length equals 14 residues. Germline V gene lookup returns CDR1 SQVTM and CDR2 ANQGSEA. CDR3 protein: CSALTGSSYNEQFF. The CDR3 bases are TGCAGCGCCCTCACAGGGAGCTCCTACAATGAGCAATTCTTC.

The chain carries TRBV7-9 and TRBJ2-5, with 14 bases identical to TRBD2. Germline lookup yields CDR1 SEHNR and CDR2 FQNEAQ (reference sequence). The CDR3 loop spans 19 amino acids. J lost 5 bases, V lost 5 bases, and 16 bases had no gene match. The CDR3 DNA reads as TGTGCCAGCAGCACCGAGACTAGCGGGGGGGCGGTGAACGTTGAGACCCAGTACTTC. Its protein product is CASSTETSGGAVNVETQYF.

This clone was detected once. V and J are TRBV18 and TRBJ1-5, with 9 bases identical to TRBD1. The CDR3 contains 19 residues. The V gene end was trimmed by 2 bases and the J gene end by 1 base; junction bases not matched to a gene: 12. Per germline, CDR1 KGHSH and CDR2 LQKENI. The CDR3 region is CASSPRPRQGGSSNQPQHF. Here the CDR3 DNA reads TGTGCCAGCTCACCAAGGCCGCGACAGGGGGGATCGAGCAATCAGCCCCAGCATTTT.

This chain connects TRBV6-2 or TRBV6-3 to TRBJ1-1; perhaps TRBD1 as D (5 bases). The CDR3 is 13 amino acids. The V and J ends lost 5 bases and 2 bases respectively, with 9 bases between them. Germline assignment: CDR1 MNHEY and CDR2 SVGEGT. The CDR3 is CASSRTKNTEAFF. CDR3 DNA: TGTGCCAGCAGTCGGACAAAAAACACTGAAGCTTTCTTT.

The chain couples TRBV4-1 to TRBJ2-7; TRBD1 agrees at 7 bases. CDR3 length: 13 residues. V was pared by 4 bases and J by 7 bases, with 7 bases of the junction left unmatched. The germline V gene encodes CDR1 MGHRA and CDR2 YSYEKL. CDR3: CASSPRGSWEQYF. The DNA of the CDR3 is TGCGCCAGCAGCCCCAGGGGGTCTTGGGAGCAGTACTTC.

This chain links TRBV5-8 with TRBJ1-1; 8 bases map to TRBD1. V shed 4 bases, J shed 1 base, and the junction held 6 bases outside the gene matches. The CDR3 is made up of 15 amino acids. The germline gives CDR1 SGHTS, CDR2 YDEGEE. The CDR3 DNA follows: TGTGCCAGCAGCCTACAGGGGGTCAGGAACACTGAAGCTTTCTTT. Residues: CASSLQGVRNTEAFF. The entire variable domain, with the rest obtained from reference TRBV5-8 and TRBJ1-1, is as follows: EAGVTQSPTHLIKTRGQQATLRCSPISGHTSVYWYQQALGLGLQFLLWYDEGEERNRGNFPPRFSGRQFPNYSSELNVNALELEDSALYLCASSLQGVRNTEAFFGQGTRLTVV.

In this sample, this clone turned up a few times. The CDR3 reads CAWSPGTGLNQPQHF. In nucleotides, the CDR3 is TGTGCCTGGAGTCCCGGGACAGGGTTGAATCAGCCCCAGCATTTT. This rearrangement joins TRBV30 to TRBJ1-5; 9 bases are shared with TRBD1. Trimming cost V 2 bases and J 4 bases; bases outside gene matches: 6. This CDR3 comprises 15 residues. From germline, CDR1 is GTSNPN and CDR2 SVGIG (reference sequence).

The chain carries TRBV27 and TRBJ2-4, with 8 bases identical to TRBD2. This CDR3 comprises 13 residues. J lost 8 bases, V lost 4 bases, and 4 bases had no gene match. CDR1 and CDR2 from the germline V gene are MNHEY and SMNVEV (reference sequence). The CDR3 DNA is TGTGCCAGCAGTTCAGCGGGGGTCGACATTCAGTACTTC. It is translated as CASSSAGVDIQYF.

This CDR3 reads CASSGQGQETQYF. The CDR3 bases are TGTGCCAGCAGTGGGCAGGGGCAAGAGACCCAGTACTTC. The chain joins TRBV2 to TRBJ2-5; D may be TRBD1 (6 bases). Germline CDR1 reads SNHLY; CDR2 reads FYNNEI. CDR3 size: 13 residues. Trimming pared 4 bases from V and 2 bases from J, leaving 8 bases between.

This clone was picked up one time. The V and J genes are TRBV5-1 and TRBJ2-5, with 7 nucleotides matching TRBD1. Germline trimming cut 0 bases from V and 1 base from J; bases unmatched to any gene: 3. The CDR3 extends over 15 amino acids. CDR1 and CDR2 (germline): SGHRS, YFSETQ. Here the CDR3 reads CASSLVGDSQETQYF. DNA for the CDR3: TGCGCCAGCAGCTTGGTCGGGGACAGCCAAGAGACCCAGTACTTC.